This record covers a single T cell receptor beta chain. Its antigen is unidentified. Germline is not matched at one junction end, which may reflect a read error. This record belongs to a study of long-term antiretroviral therapy in people with HIV. The CDR3 loop spans 13 amino acids. In germline, CDR1 is SSHAT, CDR2 FNYEAQ (reference sequence). Notes on the study in general: Clones expanded before ART dominated the repertoire at all time points. No data on ART adherence, viral resistance or therapy changes.

Inclusion required at least two post-ART and at least one pre-ART PBMC samples. Everyone in the study who had HIV was treated in the United States. Assay version v3.0 of immunoSEQ was used, and it was run at survey level. Profiled with immunoSEQ multiplex PCR; TCRdb holds only in-frame clones, not every one. This sample has over 30,000 clones, with about 97% found just once. The source was unsorted PBMCs, collected 6.9 years after starting antiretroviral therapy. The chain uses TRBV7-7 and TRBJ2-3, with D possibly being TRBD1 (5 bases). This clonotype was obtained from a man in his thirties or forties with HIV. DNA of the CDR3: TGTGCTAGCAGCTTAGGACATTCCTATACGCAGTATTTT. Its protein is CASSLGHSYTQYF.